This TCR beta chain was recovered during a study of glioma-infiltrating T cells. Concerning this clonotype: A junction end diverges from the germline sequence, so it may reflect a read error.

The CDR3 is 14 amino acids. Germline V gene sequence: CDR1 LGHDT, CDR2 YNNKEL (reference sequence). Using RNA template, CDR3s of TCR alpha and beta were amplified with iRepertoire arm-PCR. One entry per CDR3 protein, called by TCRdb with MiXCR from the multiplex PCR reads. Of around 100,000 distinct CDR3 sequences in the sample, less than 30% were seen once. The TCR sequence derives from a human donor with low-grade glioma or glioblastoma, undergoing nonglioma brain surgery, or in good health (not recorded which). This sequence joins TRBV3-1 and TRBJ2-1; D may be TRBD2 (6 bases). Sample: glioma tissue, nonneoplastic brain tissue, or PBMCs (not recorded which). The CDR3 protein is CAGSLEEGYNEQFF. The CDR3 bases are TGTGCCGGCAGTCTTGAGGAGGGCTACAATGAGCAGTTCTTC.